The 4 T cell receptor beta chains below all came from one sample that was sequenced in a study of OX40 agonist ivuxolimab in advanced cancers. TCRdb keeps only in-frame clones here, not all; method: immunoSEQ multiplex PCR. The sample carries some 60,000 clones, 75% to 90% recorded once. The sample was CD4+ or CD8+ T cells sorted from blood, taken in a trial of the OX40 agonist ivuxolimab. The source is an adult with an advanced solid tumor such as melanoma, head and neck, liver or kidney cancer.

This chain joins TRBV5-8 and TRBJ1-6; TRBD1 aligns across 7 bases. The CDR3 extends over 16 amino acids. From germline, CDR1 is SGHTS and CDR2 YDEGEE. Unmatched junction bases numbered 9, after V lost 0 bases and J lost 9 bases. The DNA for the CDR3 is TGTGCCAGCAGCTTGGGCCCTGACAGGGAAGGTTCACCCCTCCACTTT. It is translated as CASSLGPDREGSPLHF.

The chain uses TRBV28 and TRBJ2-2; 12 bases map to TRBD2. The germline V gene has CDR1 MDHEN and CDR2 SYDVKM. The CDR3 has 17 amino acids. V trimming: 3 bases; J trimming: 5 bases; junction bases outside the gene matches: 7. The CDR3 DNA reads TGTGCCAGCAGTTTTAATGGACTAGCGGGAAATACCGGGGAGCTGTTTTTT. It codes for CASSFNGLAGNTGELFF. Based on the CDR3 plus reference TRBV28 and TRBJ2-2, the full variable domain is DVKVTQSSRYLVKRTGEKVFLECVQDMDHENMFWYRQDPGLGLRLIYFSYDVKMKEKGDIPEGYSVSREKKERFSLILESASTNQTSMYLCASSFNGLAGNTGELFFGEGSRLTVL.

This chain joins TRBV5-6 and TRBJ2-1; possible D gene TRBD2, 5 bases. There are 13 residues in the CDR3. V dropped 5 bases and J dropped 4 bases, with 10 bases sitting between them. Per the germline V gene, CDR1 is SGHDT and CDR2 is YYEEEE. The CDR3 protein is CASRIGGYNEQFF. For the CDR3, the DNA is TGTGCCAGCAGAATAGGAGGTTACAATGAGCAGTTCTTC.

The chain recombines TRBV6-5 with TRBJ2-5; a weak D match, TRBD1 (5 bases). The V end was cut by 0 bases, the J end by 5 bases, with 16 bases between. From germline, CDR1 is MNHEY and CDR2 SVGAGI. The CDR3 is 16 residues long. Here the CDR3 reads CASSYSSSGFGETQYF. The CDR3 DNA reads TGTGCCAGCAGTTACTCATCGTCAGGGTTCGGTGAGACCCAGTACTTC.